Shown below are 18 T cell receptor beta chains from a single sample sequenced in a study of PD-1 blockade in mismatch repair-deficient tumors. Measured with immunoSEQ multiplex PCR; TCRdb has only the in-frame clones, and not every one. The sample includes 60,000 to 65,000 clones, about nine tenths of them seen just once. The material sequenced was peripheral blood, taken 52 weeks after starting pembrolizumab. These receptors originate from an adult with mismatch repair-deficient cancer.

The chain uses TRBV19 and TRBJ1-1; maybe TRBD1 (6 bases). The CDR3 totals 18 residues. The V end lost 3 bases, the J end lost 0 bases, and 20 bases lay between the germline ends. Per germline, CDR1 LNHDA and CDR2 SQIVND (reference sequence). DNA of the CDR3: TGTGCCAGTAGTATTAAAAGGCCAGGGGAAAGGGTGAACACTGAAGCTTTCTTT. Protein sequence: CASSIKRPGERVNTEAFF.

The gene calls are TRBV7-9 and TRBJ2-3, with D perhaps TRBD1 (8 bases). V was clipped by 11 bases and J by 1 base, with 31 bases between them. Germline CDR1 SEHNR, CDR2 FQNEAQ (reference sequence). There are 19 residues in the CDR3. CDR3 DNA sequence: TGTGCCGGAGAAGGACAGGGCTTTACTCAGCGGGATCGCACAGATACGCAGTATTTT. The encoded protein is CAGEGQGFTQRDRTDTQYF.

V and J are TRBV9 and TRBJ2-5, with D unclear. The germline CDR1 and CDR2 sequences are SGDLS and YYNGEE. The CDR3 covers 15 residues. Trimming took 5 bases from V and 2 from J, leaving 16 bases between them. The CDR3, as DNA: TGTGCCAGCAGTGCAACCTGGGCGCGGCAAGAGACCCAGTACTTC. The encoded protein is CASSATWARQETQYF.

The gene calls are TRBV28 and TRBJ2-2, with D possibly TRBD1 on 6 matching bases. The V end lost 4 bases, the J end lost 0 bases, and 12 bases lay between the germline ends. CDR1 is MDHEN and CDR2 is SYDVKM in the germline V gene. This CDR3 comprises 16 residues. CDR3 sequence (DNA): TGTGCCAGCAGTTGCCTAGGACAGTCGAACACCGGGGAGCTGTTTTTT. Translated: CASSCLGQSNTGELFF. Looking up the rest from reference TRBV28 and TRBJ2-2 gives the full variable domain: DVKVTQSSRYLVKRTGEKVFLECVQDMDHENMFWYRQDPGLGLRLIYFSYDVKMKEKGDIPEGYSVSREKKERFSLILESASTNQTSMYLCASSCLGQSNTGELFFGEGSRLTVL.

The chain carries TRBV11-3 and TRBJ2-1; unclear D gene. Germline loops: CDR1 SGHNT, CDR2 YENEEA. The CDR3 contains 14 residues. V dropped 6 bases and J dropped 0 bases, with 9 bases sitting between them. In DNA form, the CDR3 reads TGTGCCAGCAGTAAGTGGAGCTCCTACAATGAGCAGTTCTTC. Translated, it gives CASSKWSSYNEQFF.

The V call is TRBV19, the J call TRBJ2-7; 8 bases are shared with TRBD2. Germline values: CDR1 LNHDA, CDR2 SQIVND (reference sequence). This CDR3 contains 17 residues. V shed 1 base and J 1 base; nucleotides not matched to a gene: 9. As DNA, the CDR3 is TGTGCCAGTAGTATAGTGAGCGGGAGCCTGTCTTCCTACGAGCAGTACTTC. It yields the protein CASSIVSGSLSSYEQYF.

In this sample, this clone turned up once. The chain joins TRBV6-6 to TRBJ1-2; D possibly corresponds to TRBD1 (5 bases). Trimming left V 4 bases short and J 4 bases short, with 13 bases between. This CDR3 contains 14 residues. Germline CDR1 MNHNY, CDR2 SVGAGI (reference sequence). The CDR3, as DNA: TGTGCCAGCAGTTCTACTACAGGAACCTATGGCTACACCTTC. Translating gives CASSSTTGTYGYTF.

In DNA form, the CDR3 reads TGTGCCAGCAGCCCGGACTTATCCGCCTACGAGCAGTACTTC. It specifies CASSPDLSAYEQYF. The chain is built from TRBV5-4 and TRBJ2-7, with a weak D call TRBD2 (5 bases). Trimming took off 4 bases at V and 2 bases at J, with 13 bases between the two ends. Per the germline V gene, CDR1 is SGHNT and CDR2 is YYREEE (reference sequence). The CDR3 extends over 14 amino acids.

This clone was seen a single time. This sequence joins TRBV5-1 and TRBJ2-2; 13 bases align to TRBD2. Germline V gene data show CDR1 as SGHRS and CDR2 as YFSETQ. This CDR3 region has 18 residues. J was trimmed by 2 bases and V by 4 bases; bases with no gene match: 8. The CDR3 here is CASSLRTSGRINTGELFF. CDR3 DNA sequence: TGCGCCAGCAGCCTACGGACTAGCGGGAGAATAAACACCGGGGAGCTGTTTTTT.

The CDR3 nucleotides are TGTGCCAGCAGCTTAATGCTGGTTGCGGGAGTCCCAGATACGCAGTATTTT. It encodes CASSLMLVAGVPDTQYF. The V gene is TRBV11-3, the J gene TRBJ2-3; 7 bases agree with TRBD2. Germline V gene lookup returns CDR1 SGHNT and CDR2 YENEEA. The CDR3 runs to 17 residues. The V segment lost 2 bases and the J segment 4 bases; nucleotides outside the gene matches: 12.

The chain employs TRBV19 and TRBJ1-1, with D maybe TRBD1 (5 bases). Germline V gene lookup returns CDR1 LNHDA and CDR2 SQIVND (reference sequence). Between the trimmed V and J ends, which lost 3 bases and 3 bases, there was a span of 23 bases. The CDR3 is 18 amino acids. The CDR3 protein is CASSIRGGVDKRDTEAFF. For the CDR3, the DNA is TGTGCCAGTAGTATCCGAGGAGGGGTCGACAAAAGGGACACTGAAGCTTTCTTT.

The J gene is TRBJ2-7, the V gene TRBV28, with TRBD1 matching over 12 bases. The CDR3 runs 14 residues. Germline assignment: CDR1 MDHEN and CDR2 SYDVKM. V lost 3 bases, J lost 6 bases, and 3 bases stayed unmatched. Written as DNA, the CDR3 is TGTGCCAGCAGTTTTTGGGACAGGGGGCTCGAGCAGTACTTC. Translating gives CASSFWDRGLEQYF.

The chain has TRBV30 and TRBJ2-4, with D hard to call. V was cut by 0 bases and J by 7 bases, with 10 bases left in between. CDR3 length equals 13 residues. The germline CDR1 and CDR2 sequences are GTSNPN and SVGIG (reference sequence). CDR3 bases: TGTGCCTGGAGTGTAGGGAATGGGAACATTCAGTACTTC. It specifies CAWSVGNGNIQYF.

This chain links TRBV28 with TRBJ2-3; 9 bases fit TRBD2. The CDR3 has 18 amino acids. V dropped 2 bases and J dropped 0; count of bases not matched to a gene: 9. Germline V gene data show CDR1 as MDHEN and CDR2 as SYDVKM. CDR3 sequence reads: CASSLPTLAGESTDTQYF. The DNA for the CDR3 is TGTGCCAGCAGTTTACCGACCTTAGCGGGAGAAAGCACAGATACGCAGTATTTT.

J is TRBJ2-1 and V is TRBV5-1; unclear D gene. CDR1 is SGHRS, CDR2 YFSETQ, per germline. Trimming removed 4 bases at V and 3 bases at J, with 14 bases between. This CDR3 is 15 amino acids long. In DNA form, the CDR3 reads TGCGCCAGCAGCCCCGTGGGGTTCCTCTACAATGAGCAGTTCTTC. Translation gives CASSPVGFLYNEQFF.

The chain carries TRBV10-3 and TRBJ2-1; 8 bases line up with TRBD2. The length of the CDR3 is 15 residues. V lost 5 bases, J lost 4 bases, and 7 bases stayed unmatched. Germline CDR1 ENHRY, CDR2 SYGVKD. The CDR3 DNA sequence: TGTGCCATCAGTAAACTAGCGGAAGGTTACAATGAGCAGTTCTTC. Encoded protein: CAISKLAEGYNEQFF.

The V call is TRBV28, the J call TRBJ2-5; 12 positions match TRBD2. CDR1 and CDR2 (germline): MDHEN, SYDVKM. Losses at the gene ends were 6 bases for V and 2 bases for J; bases not matched to a gene: 4. There are 15 residues in the CDR3. For the CDR3, the DNA is TGTGCCAGCAGGGGACTAGCGGGCATACAAGAGACCCAGTACTTC. It specifies CASRGLAGIQETQYF.

The chain links TRBV4-1 to TRBJ2-1; TRBD2 aligns across 8 bases. Unmatched junction bases numbered 7, after V lost 1 base and J lost 2 bases. From germline, CDR1 is MGHRA and CDR2 YSYEKL. This CDR3 is 17 amino acids long. The CDR3, as DNA: TGCGCCAGCAGCCAAGGGTGGACTAGCTCAGCCTACAATGAGCAGTTCTTC. As protein: CASSQGWTSSAYNEQFF.